A selection of T cell receptor beta chains follows, all from one sample in a study of T cell changes during pregnancy in multiple sclerosis. Measured with immunoSEQ multiplex PCR; TCRdb has only the in-frame clones, and not every one. Of 25,000 to 30,000 clones listed, about nine tenths are singletons. Source: CD4+ T cells from peripheral blood mononuclear cells, taken in the first trimester of pregnancy. These receptors all come from a female donor in good health, enrolled as a control in a pregnancy study. Both conserved end residues are part of each CDR3. The order of the fields is V gene, CDR3 length, clone size, J gene, D gene, CDR3 DNA, CDR3 protein. A D gene is named only where the DNA matches it firmly. Rows give clone size only sometimes, using once, few, many, or a class for an expanded clone.

v_gene: TRBV9
len: 10
abundance: NA
j_gene: TRBJ2-7
d_gene: NA
CDR3nt: TGTGCCAGCAGCTTACTAGAGCAGTACTTC
CDR3aa: CASSLLEQYF

v_gene: TRBV7-7
len: 15
abundance: once
j_gene: TRBJ2-5
d_gene: TRBD1
CDR3nt: TGTGCTAGCAGCTTAGGCGGGACAGGGCAAGAGACCCAGTACTTC
CDR3aa: CASSLGGTGQETQYF

v_gene: TRBV6-5
len: 15
abundance: NA
j_gene: TRBJ2-7
d_gene: TRBD1
CDR3nt: TGTGCCAGCAGTTACCGGGGACAGGGAACCTACGAGCAGTACTTC
CDR3aa: CASSYRGQGTYEQYF

v_gene: TRBV4-1
len: 15
abundance: NA
j_gene: TRBJ2-1
d_gene: TRBD2
CDR3nt: TGCGCCAGCAGCCAAGATCCGGCGGGGGGGCCGGGTAAGTTCTTC
CDR3aa: CASSQDPAGGPGKFF

v_gene: TRBV5-4
len: 15
abundance: NA
j_gene: TRBJ2-7
d_gene: NA
CDR3nt: TGTGCCAGCAGCTGGACGGGAAGGAGCTCCTACGAGCAGTACTTC
CDR3aa: CASSWTGRSSYEQYF

v_gene: TRBV7-2
len: 14
abundance: NA
j_gene: TRBJ2-1
d_gene: TRBD2
CDR3nt: TGTGCCAGCAGCACCTTTAGCGGGAGTGTTGAGCAGTTCTTC
CDR3aa: CASSTFSGSVEQFF

v_gene: TRBV19
len: 14
abundance: NA
j_gene: TRBJ2-1
d_gene: TRBD1
CDR3nt: TGTGCCACCACGCGGACAGGGGGTTACAATGAGCAGTTCTTC
CDR3aa: CATTRTGGYNEQFF

v_gene: TRBV5-5
len: 15
abundance: NA
j_gene: TRBJ2-2
d_gene: TRBD1
CDR3nt: TGTGCCAGCAGCTTGGGGTGGACAGGGCACGGGGAGCTGTTTTTT
CDR3aa: CASSLGWTGHGELFF

v_gene: TRBV7-3
len: 16
abundance: NA
j_gene: TRBJ2-4
d_gene: NA
CDR3nt: TGTGCCAGCAGCTTAAACAGGTCCTTAGCCAAAAACATTCAGTACTTC
CDR3aa: CASSLNRSLAKNIQYF

v_gene: TRBV10-3
len: 13
abundance: NA
j_gene: TRBJ1-2
d_gene: NA
CDR3nt: TGTGCCATCAGAGGGGAATCCTACTATGGCTACACCTTC
CDR3aa: CAIRGESYYGYTF

v_gene: TRBV9
len: 15
abundance: NA
j_gene: TRBJ2-5
d_gene: NA
CDR3nt: TGTGCCAGCAGCGTAGCCCCCCGGGGTGGGGAGACCCAGTACTTC
CDR3aa: CASSVAPRGGETQYF

v_gene: TRBV5-6
len: 16
abundance: NA
j_gene: TRBJ1-2
d_gene: NA
CDR3nt: TGTGCCAGCAGCTATAGGGCCGGGCCAGGGGACTATGGCTACACCTTC
CDR3aa: CASSYRAGPGDYGYTF

v_gene: TRBV14
len: 16
abundance: few
j_gene: TRBJ1-6
d_gene: TRBD1
CDR3nt: TGTGCCAGCAGCCCATCGACAGGGCCTGCGGGTTCACCCCTCCACTTT
CDR3aa: CASSPSTGPAGSPLHF

v_gene: TRBV6-5
len: 16
abundance: NA
j_gene: TRBJ1-2
d_gene: TRBD1
CDR3nt: TGTGCCAGCAGTTCGCCCGGGACAGGGGGCGACTATGGCTACACCTTC
CDR3aa: CASSSPGTGGDYGYTF

v_gene: TRBV19
len: 14
abundance: few
j_gene: TRBJ1-5
d_gene: NA
CDR3nt: TGTGCCAGAAGACTAGGCAGGGGCAATCAGCCCCAGCATTTT
CDR3aa: CARRLGRGNQPQHF

v_gene: TRBV7-2
len: 13
abundance: NA
j_gene: TRBJ2-2
d_gene: NA
CDR3nt: TGTGCCAGCAGCCAGCAGGGTACCGGGGAGCTGTTTTTT
CDR3aa: CASSQQGTGELFF

v_gene: TRBV28
len: 17
abundance: NA
j_gene: TRBJ2-3
d_gene: TRBD2
CDR3nt: TGTGCCAGCAGTTTGGGGAGTAGCGGGTCAAGGTTTGATACGCAGTATTTT
CDR3aa: CASSLGSSGSRFDTQYF

v_gene: TRBV6-1
len: 12
abundance: NA
j_gene: TRBJ2-7
d_gene: NA
CDR3nt: TGTGCCAGCAGTGCCGACAGTTATGAGCAGTACTTC
CDR3aa: CASSADSYEQYF

v_gene: TRBV10-3
len: 15
abundance: NA
j_gene: TRBJ2-3
d_gene: NA
CDR3nt: TGTGCCATCAGTGCCCGGGACAACCCCACAGATACGCAGTATTTT
CDR3aa: CAISARDNPTDTQYF

v_gene: TRBV7-2
len: 12
abundance: NA
j_gene: TRBJ1-2
d_gene: TRBD1
CDR3nt: TGTGCCAGCACCTACACAGGGGGTGGCTACACCTTC
CDR3aa: CASTYTGGGYTF

v_gene: TRBV7-3
len: 13
abundance: NA
j_gene: TRBJ2-7
d_gene: NA
CDR3nt: TGTGCCAGCAGCTCCGGGACAGACGGGGGGCAGTACTTC
CDR3aa: CASSSGTDGGQYF

v_gene: TRBV28
len: 12
abundance: once
j_gene: TRBJ2-2
d_gene: NA
CDR3nt: TGTGCCAGCAGTTTTCTTACCGGGGAGCTGTTTTTT
CDR3aa: CASSFLTGELFF

v_gene: TRBV15
len: 16
abundance: NA
j_gene: TRBJ2-3
d_gene: NA
CDR3nt: TGTGCCACCAGCAGAAAGTCTAGGGGGGGGACAGATACGCAGTATTTT
CDR3aa: CATSRKSRGGTDTQYF

v_gene: TRBV18
len: 16
abundance: NA
j_gene: TRBJ2-5
d_gene: NA
CDR3nt: TGTGCCAGCTCACCTTTGGCAGGGGGGCCCCAAGAGACCCAGTACTTC
CDR3aa: CASSPLAGGPQETQYF

v_gene: TRBV6-6
len: 15
abundance: NA
j_gene: TRBJ2-7
d_gene: NA
CDR3nt: TGTGCCAGCGGGACCACAGGGAAGAGCTCCTACGAGCAGTACTTC
CDR3aa: CASGTTGKSSYEQYF

v_gene: TRBV5-1
len: 14
abundance: NA
j_gene: TRBJ2-1
d_gene: NA
CDR3nt: TGCGCCAGCAGCGTAACGGTACTCTCCGAGGAGCAGTTCTTC
CDR3aa: CASSVTVLSEEQFF

v_gene: TRBV7-6
len: 15
abundance: once
j_gene: TRBJ2-1
d_gene: TRBD2
CDR3nt: TGTGCCAGCAGCTTAACGACTAGCGGCTACAATGAGCAGTTCTTC
CDR3aa: CASSLTTSGYNEQFF

v_gene: TRBV28
len: 13
abundance: NA
j_gene: TRBJ1-1
d_gene: NA
CDR3nt: TGTGCCAGCAGTTTGGTGACAGCCCTTGAAGCTTTCTTT
CDR3aa: CASSLVTALEAFF

v_gene: TRBV25-1
len: 15
abundance: once
j_gene: TRBJ1-4
d_gene: NA
CDR3nt: TGTGCCAGCAGTGAGTGGGCAGGGCGGGGTGAAAAACTGTTTTTT
CDR3aa: CASSEWAGRGEKLFF

v_gene: TRBV19
len: 15
abundance: once
j_gene: TRBJ2-2
d_gene: NA
CDR3nt: TGTGCCAGTAGTATAGTCGGAGGTAACACCGGGGAGCTGTTTTTT
CDR3aa: CASSIVGGNTGELFF

v_gene: TRBV5-1
len: 15
abundance: NA
j_gene: TRBJ2-2
d_gene: TRBD1
CDR3nt: TGCGCCAGCAGCTTGGGGACAGGGTCGGCCGGGGAGCTGTTTTTT
CDR3aa: CASSLGTGSAGELFF

v_gene: TRBV29-1
len: 12
abundance: NA
j_gene: TRBJ2-1
d_gene: NA
CDR3nt: TGCAGCGGGAGCCGGGAAACTAATGAGCAGTTCTTC
CDR3aa: CSGSRETNEQFF

v_gene: TRBV28
len: 15
abundance: NA
j_gene: TRBJ1-1
d_gene: TRBD1
CDR3nt: TGTGCCAGCAGTCCCGGGACAGGACCGAACACTGAAGCTTTCTTT
CDR3aa: CASSPGTGPNTEAFF

v_gene: TRBV6-6
len: 14
abundance: once
j_gene: TRBJ1-1
d_gene: TRBD1
CDR3nt: TGTGCCAGCAGTTATGGGACAGTGAACACTGAAGCTTTCTTT
CDR3aa: CASSYGTVNTEAFF

v_gene: TRBV15
len: 15
abundance: NA
j_gene: TRBJ2-6
d_gene: NA
CDR3nt: TGTGCCACCAGCCTGCGAGGCTCTGGGGCCAACGTCCTGACTTTC
CDR3aa: CATSLRGSGANVLTF

v_gene: TRBV5-4
len: 11
abundance: NA
j_gene: TRBJ1-1
d_gene: NA
CDR3nt: TGTGCCAGCAGCCTACAGAATGAAGCTTTCTTT
CDR3aa: CASSLQNEAFF

v_gene: TRBV18
len: 17
abundance: NA
j_gene: TRBJ2-7
d_gene: NA
CDR3nt: TGTGCCAGCTCACCGAGGGCAGGCGCCGGGATCGTCTACGAGCAGTACTTC
CDR3aa: CASSPRAGAGIVYEQYF

v_gene: TRBV28
len: 13
abundance: NA
j_gene: TRBJ1-5
d_gene: NA
CDR3nt: TGTGCCAGCAGTTTTCGAGGGTATCAGCCCCAGCATTTT
CDR3aa: CASSFRGYQPQHF

v_gene: TRBV7-3
len: 15
abundance: NA
j_gene: TRBJ2-1
d_gene: TRBD1
CDR3nt: TGTGCCAGCAGCGTACAGGGGGCCTTACTCAATGAGCAGTTCTTC
CDR3aa: CASSVQGALLNEQFF

v_gene: TRBV27
len: 15
abundance: NA
j_gene: TRBJ1-2
d_gene: NA
CDR3nt: TGTGCCAGCAGTCTTTCCTCGACAGCTAACTATGGCTACACCTTC
CDR3aa: CASSLSSTANYGYTF

v_gene: TRBV28
len: 14
abundance: NA
j_gene: TRBJ2-5
d_gene: NA
CDR3nt: TGTGCCAGCAGCCCTGGGACATGGAGGAAGACCCAGTACTTC
CDR3aa: CASSPGTWRKTQYF

v_gene: TRBV7-2
len: 17
abundance: NA
j_gene: TRBJ2-2
d_gene: TRBD2
CDR3nt: TGTGCCAGCAGCTTGTCACTAGCGGGAGACGGTATCGGGGAGCTGTTTTTT
CDR3aa: CASSLSLAGDGIGELFF

v_gene: TRBV7-9
len: 16
abundance: few
j_gene: TRBJ1-1
d_gene: TRBD1
CDR3nt: TGTGCCAGCAGCAGTTCAACAGGGGGTAGGGACACTGAAGCTTTCTTT
CDR3aa: CASSSSTGGRDTEAFF

v_gene: TRBV28
len: 13
abundance: NA
j_gene: TRBJ1-5
d_gene: NA
CDR3nt: TGTGCCAGCAAGGCTCAGGGTTATCAGCCCCAGCATTTT
CDR3aa: CASKAQGYQPQHF

v_gene: TRBV6-6
len: 12
abundance: NA
j_gene: TRBJ2-5
d_gene: NA
CDR3nt: TGTGCCAGCAGTTACCTATCAGAGACCCAGTACTTC
CDR3aa: CASSYLSETQYF